The 22 T cell receptor beta chains below come from one sample, sequenced in a study of tumor and adjacent non-tumor tissue in lung cancer. The template was RNA from unsorted bulk tissue. The library came from three nested PCR rounds adapted from ARM-PCR protocols. Using its own MiXCR run on the multiplex PCR reads, TCRdb lists one record per CDR3 protein. The sample yields 120,000 or so distinct CDR3 sequences, approximately 87% seen once. Sample: lung tumor tissue. The receptor source for this set is a man between 70 and 80 years old with non-small cell lung cancer.

This clonotype occurred many times. The chain carries TRBV6-6 and TRBJ1-5; no clear D. V lost 8 bases and J 6 bases, leaving 11 bases between the germline ends. The CDR3 runs 12 residues. Germline CDR1 and CDR2: MNHNY and SVGAGI (reference sequence). The CDR3 spells CASSAGFQPQHF. DNA for the CDR3: TGTGCCAGCTCGGCGGGGTTTCAGCCCCAGCATTTT.

This clonotype was seen repeatedly, ten times or more. A much larger clone sits a single nucleotide away, making a read error possible. V usage is TRBV10-2 and J usage is TRBJ1-1; no firm D call. The CDR3 covers 12 residues. Germline CDR1 reads WSHSY; CDR2 reads SAAADI. CDR3 protein: CAGSVEHTEAFF. The CDR3 DNA reads as TGCGCCGGCAGTGTGGAGCACACTGAAGCTTTCTTT.

Worth noting for this clonotype: One end of the junction varies from germline; a read error may be responsible. The rearrangement joins TRBV12-3 or TRBV12-4 to TRBJ2-1, with 7 bases lining up with TRBD1. This CDR3 contains 15 residues. The CDR3 loop reads CTSSQDRNSYNEQFF. The CDR3 DNA is TGTACCAGCAGTCAGGACAGGAACTCCTACAATGAGCAGTTCTTC.

A note on this clonotype: The junction departs from the called germline gene at one end, perhaps through a read error. J is TRBJ1-1 and V is TRBV11-3, with TRBD1 identical over 7 bases. This CDR3 has 16 amino acids. Germline V CDR1 and CDR2: SGHNT, YENEEA. DNA of the CDR3: TGTACCAGAGGCTTAAAGACAGGGTGGATGAACACTGAAGCTTTCTTT. Amino acid sequence: CTRGLKTGWMNTEAFF.

This clonotype was counted between two and nine times. Since no conserved phenylalanine or tryptophan closes the CDR3, a read error is the likely cause. The DNA is omitted, as the CDR3 cannot be located on it reliably, and the CDR3 follows TCRdb's listing. The chain has TRBV19 and TRBJ2-2; the table's D call, TRBD1, has no DNA check behind it. CDR1 is LNHDA and CDR2 is SQIVND in the germline V gene (reference sequence). The CDR3 numbers 14 amino acids, ends counted. CDR3 residues: CASQKTTGLRELLY.

In its sample, this clonotype was seen once. A junction end diverges from the germline sequence, so it may reflect a read error. This sequence joins TRBV5-4 and TRBJ1-5, with a weak D call TRBD1 (5 bases). This CDR3 contains 14 residues. Germline CDR1 is SGHNT and CDR2 is YYREEE (reference sequence). The CDR3 DNA is TGTGCCAGCAGCGTGCAGGGCCACAATCAGCCCCGGCATTTT. This encodes CASSVQGHNQPRHF.

This clonotype was counted at least ten times. The gene calls are TRBV29-1 and TRBJ2-2, with TRBD2 as a possible D gene (5 bases). V was clipped by 7 bases and J by 1 base, with 13 bases between them. Germline V gene sequence: CDR1 SQVTM, CDR2 ANQGSEA. The length of the CDR3 is 14 residues. This CDR3 is CSALEGRNTGELFF. For the CDR3, the DNA is TGCAGCGCCCTAGAGGGAAGGAACACCGGGGAGCTGTTTTTT.

In regard to this clonotype: A much larger clone lies a single base off, so this may be a read error. The chain links TRBV12-5 to TRBJ1-1, with D uncertain. V gave up 1 base and J gave up 3 bases, with 9 bases separating them. The CDR3 runs 14 residues. Germline V gives CDR1 LGHNT, CDR2 FRNRAP. The CDR3 DNA reads as TGTGCTAGTGGTTTGGGGGTGGCGTACACTGAAGCTTTCTTT. It codes for CASGLGVAYTEAFF.

Worth noting for this clonotype: A read error may account for a junction end that differs from germline. The rearrangement uses TRBV10-3 and TRBJ1-5; D is perhaps TRBD1 (6 bases). The germline gives CDR1 ENHRY, CDR2 SYGVKD. The CDR3 runs to 14 residues. CDR3: CAISDRGCNQPQHF. DNA of the CDR3: TGTGCCATCAGTGACAGGGGATGCAATCAGCCACAGCATTTT.

In the case of this clonotype: A junction boundary mismatches the germline segment, possibly from a read error. The chain carries TRBV5-4 and TRBJ2-6; D is ambiguous. The CDR3 is made up of 15 amino acids. The germline gives CDR1 SGHNT, CDR2 YYREEE (reference sequence). CDR3 sequence: CASSLAGSEANVMTF. CDR3 in DNA: TGTGCCAGCAGTCTGGCCGGCTCTGAGGCCAACGTCATGACTTTC.

In regard to this clonotype: This CDR3 fails to terminate in the conserved phenylalanine or tryptophan, so it likely reflects a read error. The chain is built from TRBV12-3 or TRBV12-4 and TRBJ1-3; no firm D call. This CDR3 is 14 amino acids long. This CDR3 is CANSPGFDANTIYL. CDR3 DNA sequence: TGTGCCAACAGTCCGGGGTTTGACGCAAACACCATATATCTT.

With regard to this clonotype: A much larger clone differs by one base, so this may be a read error. J is TRBJ1-5 and V is TRBV24-1, with TRBD1 identical over 9 bases. CDR1 and CDR2 (germline): KGHDR, SFDVKD. The trim removed 11 bases at V and 7 bases at J, leaving 11 bases unmatched. CDR3 length: 14 amino acids. CDR3 in amino acids: CAIEDTGGDQPQHF. CDR3 bases: TGTGCCATCGAGGATACAGGGGGCGACCAGCCCCAGCATTTT.

V is TRBV10-1 and J is TRBJ2-1; the D gene is possibly TRBD1 (6 bases). The CDR3 is made up of 15 amino acids. Germline CDR1 WNHNN, CDR2 SYGVQD (reference sequence). Trimming stripped 3 bases from V and 8 bases from J, with 17 bases between. Here the CDR3 reads CASSERTGLGDEQFF. The CDR3 DNA follows: TGCGCCAGCAGTGAACGTACAGGGCTAGGCGATGAGCAGTTCTTC.

Many counts were recorded for this clonotype. The genes are TRBV18 and TRBJ2-5; D may be TRBD1 or TRBD2 (5 bases each). CDR3 length: 15 residues. V was trimmed by 3 bases and J by 1 base, leaving 12 bases between them. The germline gives CDR1 KGHSH, CDR2 LQKENI. This CDR3 is CASSPIGAPQETQYF. The CDR3, as DNA: TGTGCCAGCTCACCCATCGGGGCGCCCCAAGAGACCCAGTACTTC.

Note on this clonotype: Relative to the germline gene, one junction end is altered; a read error may explain this. The CDR3 loop reads CASSQVPSGGREQFF. CDR3 DNA: TGCGCCAGTAGCCAAGTCCCTAGCGGAGGAAGGGAGCAGTTCTTC. The V call is TRBV4-3, the J call TRBJ2-1, with 7 bases matching TRBD2. The CDR3 extends over 15 amino acids. Germline CDR1 LGHNA, CDR2 YSLEER.

This chain connects TRBV12-3 or TRBV12-4 to TRBJ1-1; no reliable D call. The CDR3 length is 13 residues. V was clipped by 5 bases and J by 5 bases, with 12 bases between them. The CDR3 loop reads CASSLTIATEAFF. DNA of the CDR3: TGTGCCAGCAGTCTGACAATCGCAACTGAAGCTTTCTTT.

This clonotype was counted ten times or more. The chain recombines TRBV29-1 with TRBJ2-3; possible D gene TRBD2, 5 bases. From germline, CDR1 is SQVTM and CDR2 ANQGSEA. V was cut by 4 bases and J by 6 bases, with 11 bases left in between. This CDR3 has 12 amino acids. This CDR3 reads CSVGAPGDTQYF. As DNA, the CDR3 is TGCAGCGTTGGTGCCCCGGGGGATACGCAGTATTTT.

The chain links TRBV11-2 to TRBJ1-2, with D uncertain. The CDR3 totals 15 residues. Germline assignment: CDR1 SGHAT and CDR2 FQNNGV. V dropped 3 bases and J dropped 5 bases, with 16 bases sitting between them. The CDR3 DNA reads as TGTGCCAGCAGCTTCCGGGGTTTGGCGGGTTATGGCTACACCTTC. Translation: CASSFRGLAGYGYTF. Full variable domain (missing parts from reference TRBV11-2 and TRBJ1-2): EAGVAQSPRYKIIEKRQSVAFWCNPISGHATLYWYQQILGQGPKLLIQFQNNGVVDDSQLPKDRFSAERLKGVDSTLKIQPAKLEDSAVYLCASSFRGLAGYGYTFGSGTRLTVV.

In its sample, this clonotype was seen many times. The rearrangement joins TRBV10-2 to TRBJ1-2; D remains unclear. Trimming took 2 bases from V and 3 from J, leaving 13 bases between them. Germline CDR1 reads WSHSY; CDR2 reads SAAADI. The CDR3 is 15 amino acids. CDR3 region: CASSEGRTADYGYTF. Written as DNA, the CDR3 is TGCGCCAGCAGTGAGGGAAGGACGGCGGACTATGGCTACACCTTC.

In the case of this clonotype: The junction and the germline gene differ at one end; a read error may be behind it. V and J are TRBV10-2 and TRBJ2-3; possible D gene TRBD1, 5 bases. This CDR3 has 12 amino acids. The germline gives CDR1 WSHSY, CDR2 SAAADI. This chain's CDR3 is CATSENTGAQYF. DNA for the CDR3: TGCGCCACCAGTGAGAACACAGGTGCGCAGTATTTT.

To note about this clonotype: A much larger clone sits a single nucleotide away, making a read error possible. CDR3 loop: CASSHWTSGKQETHYF. As DNA, the CDR3 is TGTGCCAGCAGCCACTGGACTAGCGGGAAACAAGAGACCCACTACTTC. The chain recombines TRBV14 with TRBJ2-5; 12 bases agree with TRBD2. The CDR3 is made up of 16 amino acids. Germline CDR1 is SGHDN and CDR2 is FVKESK.

This chain connects TRBV14 to TRBJ1-2; D is uncertain. The germline gives CDR1 SGHDN, CDR2 FVKESK. The CDR3 is 13 amino acids. The V end was cut by 3 bases, the J end by 10 bases, with 15 bases between. CDR3 DNA sequence: TGTGCCAGCAGCCAGACATATTTAGATGACTACACCTTC. It translates to CASSQTYLDDYTF.